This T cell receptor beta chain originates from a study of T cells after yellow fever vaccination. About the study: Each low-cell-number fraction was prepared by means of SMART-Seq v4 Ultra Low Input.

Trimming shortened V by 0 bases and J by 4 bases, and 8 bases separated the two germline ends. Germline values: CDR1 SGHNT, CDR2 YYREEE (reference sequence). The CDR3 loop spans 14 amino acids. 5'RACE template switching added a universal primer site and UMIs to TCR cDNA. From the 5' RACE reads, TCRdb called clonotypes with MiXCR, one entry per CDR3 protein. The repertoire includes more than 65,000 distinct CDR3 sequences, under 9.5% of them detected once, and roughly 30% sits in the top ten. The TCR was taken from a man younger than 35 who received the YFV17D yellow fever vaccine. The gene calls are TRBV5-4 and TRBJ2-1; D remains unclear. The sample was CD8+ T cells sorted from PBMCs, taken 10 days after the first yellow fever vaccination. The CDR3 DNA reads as TGTGCCAGCAGCTTGGGCGTGATTTACAATGAGCAGTTCTTC. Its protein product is CASSLGVIYNEQFF.